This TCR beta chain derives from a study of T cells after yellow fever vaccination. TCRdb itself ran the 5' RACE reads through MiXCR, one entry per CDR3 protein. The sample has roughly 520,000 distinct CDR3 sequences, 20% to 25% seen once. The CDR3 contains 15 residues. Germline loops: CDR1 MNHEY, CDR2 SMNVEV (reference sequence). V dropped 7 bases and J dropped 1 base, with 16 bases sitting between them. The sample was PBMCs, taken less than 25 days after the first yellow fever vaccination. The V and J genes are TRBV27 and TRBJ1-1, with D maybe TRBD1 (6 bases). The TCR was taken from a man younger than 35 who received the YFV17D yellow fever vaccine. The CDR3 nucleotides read TGTGCCAGCACCCCAAGGGGGGGCCGGAACACTGAAGCTTTCTTT. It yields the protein CASTPRGGRNTEAFF.